Given below is one T cell receptor (beta chain) in context. Its specificity is not known. A much larger clone lies a single base off, so this may be a read error. The sample comes from a study of blood T cells in healthy people across ages. Study-level findings and limits: Per million T cells, TCR beta diversity dropped roughly linearly as age increased. In the absence of known donor CMV status, changes in expanded clonotypes were possibly confounded.

There are 13 residues in the CDR3. Germline loops: CDR1 SGHDT, CDR2 YYEEEE. Trimming took off 4 bases at V and 8 bases at J, with 13 bases between the two ends. A J-beta primer mix and a sample-barcoded 5' primer were used in a second PCR of about 6 to 12 cycles. TCRdb reanalysed the 5' RACE reads using MiXCR and keeps one entry per CDR3 protein. The data contain 650,000 to 700,000 distinct CDR3 sequences, 45% to 60% of them seen just once; the ten biggest clones take up 13%. Each donor gave roughly 9.1 milliliters of peripheral blood. The sample comprised blood. This TCR derives from a woman older than 75 in good health. This chain uses TRBV5-6 with TRBJ2-1; D uncertain. In DNA, the CDR3 is TGTGCCAGCAGCCGAACCAGGTACGATGAGCAGTTCTTC. Translating it yields CASSRTRYDEQFF.